This T cell receptor beta chain emerged from a study of blood T cell repertoires in COVID-19. The ends were cut back, 7 bases at V and 3 bases at J, with 16 bases in the middle. Germline V gene lookup returns CDR1 WNHNN and CDR2 SYGVQD (reference sequence). The CDR3 extends over 14 amino acids. Assay used: immunoSEQ multiplex PCR; TCRdb lists only in-frame clones, some missing. Of fewer than 250,000 clones in the sample, 65% to 85% were seen once. The chain recombines TRBV10-1 with TRBJ2-7, with TRBD2 as a possible D gene (6 bases). Sequenced: peripheral blood. The sequence came from a human donor in a cohort sampled during active COVID-19. CDR3 sequence: CASTLVTRFYEQYF. In DNA, the CDR3 is TGCGCCAGCACCTTGGTGACTAGGTTCTACGAGCAGTACTTC.